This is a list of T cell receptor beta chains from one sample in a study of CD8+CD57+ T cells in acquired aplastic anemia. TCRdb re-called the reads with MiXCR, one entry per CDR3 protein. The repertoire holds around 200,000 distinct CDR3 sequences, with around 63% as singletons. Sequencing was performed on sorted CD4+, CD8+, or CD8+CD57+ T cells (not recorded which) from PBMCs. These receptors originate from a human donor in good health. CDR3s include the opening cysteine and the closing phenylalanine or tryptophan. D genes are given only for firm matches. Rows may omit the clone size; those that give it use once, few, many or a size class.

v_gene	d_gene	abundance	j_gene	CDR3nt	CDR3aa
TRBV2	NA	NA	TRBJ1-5	TGTGCCAGCGGGGGGGGATATCAGCCCCAGCATTTT	CASGGGYQPQHF
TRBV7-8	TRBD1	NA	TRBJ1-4	TGTGCCAGCAGATCCGGGACAGGCCATGAAAAACTGTTTTTT	CASRSGTGHEKLFF
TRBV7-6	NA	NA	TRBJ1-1	TGTGCCAGCAGCTTAAGCGGTGGCGGAGTGAACACTGAAGCTTTCTTT	CASSLSGGGVNTEAFF
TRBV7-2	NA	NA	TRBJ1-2	TGTGCCAGCAGCTTGTCCAGCGGGTACACCTTC	CASSLSSGYTF
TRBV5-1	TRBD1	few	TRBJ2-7	TGCGCCAGCAGCCTCCCGGGACAGCAGATCGAGCAGTACTTC	CASSLPGQQIEQYF
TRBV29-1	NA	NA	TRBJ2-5	TGCAGCACCCGAATCCCGGGGATCCAAGAGACCCAGTACTTC	CSTRIPGIQETQYF
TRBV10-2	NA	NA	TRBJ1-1	TGCGCCAGCAGCACAGGGCTCGACACTGAAGCTTTCTTT	CASSTGLDTEAFF
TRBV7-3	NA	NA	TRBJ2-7	TGTGCCGGCAGCCAATGGCCCAGCAACTCCTACGAGCAGTACTTC	CAGSQWPSNSYEQYF
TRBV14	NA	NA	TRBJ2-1	TGTGCTAGAGCCCCCACCTACAATGAGCAGTTCTTC	CARAPTYNEQFF
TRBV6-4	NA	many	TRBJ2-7	TGTGCCAGCAGTGCCTTTTGCGGGTTAAAACGGTCCTACGAGCAGTACTTC	CASSAFCGLKRSYEQYF
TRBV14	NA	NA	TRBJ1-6	TGTGCCAGCAGCCAAGAAAGTCGCGGGCAGGTTCTTCCGTCACCCCTCCACTTT	CASSQESRGQVLPSPLHF
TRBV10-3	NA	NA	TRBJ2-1	TGTGCCATCAGCCGGGACACATACAATGAGCAGTTCTTC	CAISRDTYNEQFF
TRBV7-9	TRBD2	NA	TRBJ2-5	TGTGCCAGCAGTCATAGCGGGGGGGCCCTGGGGGGGTTAGAGACCCAGTACTTC	CASSHSGGALGGLETQYF
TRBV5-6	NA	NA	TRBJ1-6	TGTGCCAGCAGCACCGGCACAAAGGGTTCACCCCTCCACTTT	CASSTGTKGSPLHF
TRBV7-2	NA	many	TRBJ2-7	TGTGCCAGCAGCTTCGGGACCGGACGGGACGAGCAGTACTTC	CASSFGTGRDEQYF
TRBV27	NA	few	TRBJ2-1	TGTGCCAGCAGCTACCTCTTGGATAGCTCCTACAATGAGCAGTTCTTC	CASSYLLDSSYNEQFF
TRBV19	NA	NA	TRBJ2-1	TGTGCCAGTAGTATGGCCTGGACCCTCTACAATGAGCAGTTCTTC	CASSMAWTLYNEQFF
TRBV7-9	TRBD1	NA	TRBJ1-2	TGTGCCAGCAGCTTATCAGGGGGCGATAACTATGGCTACACCTTC	CASSLSGGDNYGYTF
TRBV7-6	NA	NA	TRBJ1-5	TGTGCCAGCAGCTTCGGGGCCACTCAGCCCCAGCATTTT	CASSFGATQPQHF
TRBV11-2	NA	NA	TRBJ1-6	TGTGCCAGCAGCTTCGTCAGCGGGTTATTAGTGGGGTCACCCCTCCACTTT	CASSFVSGLLVGSPLHF
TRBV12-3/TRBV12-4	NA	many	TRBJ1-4	TGTGCCAGCGGACCGGGGGATGGTGAAAAACTGTTTTTT	CASGPGDGEKLFF
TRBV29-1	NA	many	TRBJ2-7	TGCAGCGTTGAAGATCTGGGGGTTAGCGAGCAGTACTTC	CSVEDLGVSEQYF
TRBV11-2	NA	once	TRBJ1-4	TGTGCCAGCAGCCGAAGTTCGTGGAGGGCGACGGGTGAAAAACTGTTTTTT	CASSRSSWRATGEKLFF
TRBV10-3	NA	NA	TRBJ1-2	TGTGCCATCAGTGGTACAGTATCGTCGGGCTACACCTTC	CAISGTVSSGYTF
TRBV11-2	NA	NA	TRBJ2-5	TGTGCCAGCAGCCTCCCGGGCGGTTTGAACCAAGAGACCCAGTACTTC	CASSLPGGLNQETQYF
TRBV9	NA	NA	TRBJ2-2	TGTGCCAGCAGCGGAACAGGGTTCTCCGGGGAGCTGTTTTTT	CASSGTGFSGELFF
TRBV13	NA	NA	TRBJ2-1	TGTGCCAGCAGCGTCACAAAGAATGAGCAGTTCTTC	CASSVTKNEQFF
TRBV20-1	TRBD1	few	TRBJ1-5	TGCAGTGTTATAGGGACAGGGTCCCAGCCCCAGCATTTT	CSVIGTGSQPQHF
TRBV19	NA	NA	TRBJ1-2	TGTGCCAGTAGTCCCCCTGGCAGTGTCTATGGCTACACCTTC	CASSPPGSVYGYTF
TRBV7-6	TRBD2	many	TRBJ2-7	TGTGCCAGCAGCTTATGGGGGACTAGCGGGACCCACGAGCAGTACTTC	CASSLWGTSGTHEQYF
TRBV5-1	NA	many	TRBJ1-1	TGCGCCAGCAGCGACCAGGCTACTGAAGCTTTCTTT	CASSDQATEAFF
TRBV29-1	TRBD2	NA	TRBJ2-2	TGCAGCGTTAGTAGCGGGAGGAGTCGGGAGCTGTTTTTT	CSVSSGRSRELFF
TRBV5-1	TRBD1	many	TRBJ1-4	TGCGCCAGCAGCTGGACAGGGGTCAGTCCAACTAATGAAAAACTGTTTTTT	CASSWTGVSPTNEKLFF
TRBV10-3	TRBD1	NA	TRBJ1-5	TGTGCCAAGCTGAACTCCGGGACAGGGGGACTTCAGCCCCAGCATTTT	CAKLNSGTGGLQPQHF
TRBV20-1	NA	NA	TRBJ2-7	TGCAGTGCTAGAGAGGGCGGTCCTCGGGACGAGCAGTACTTC	CSAREGGPRDEQYF
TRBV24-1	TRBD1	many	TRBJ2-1	TGTGCCACCAGTGGTTCCGGGACAGGGGCCTACAATGAGCAGTTCTTC	CATSGSGTGAYNEQFF
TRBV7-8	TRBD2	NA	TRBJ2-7	TGTGCCAGCACCGGGACTAGCGGGTACGAGCAGTACTTC	CASTGTSGYEQYF
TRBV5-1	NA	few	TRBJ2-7	TGCGCCAGCAGCTTGCCCAACTCCTACGAGCAGTACTTC	CASSLPNSYEQYF
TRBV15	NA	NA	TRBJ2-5	TGTGCCACCAGCAGAAATCCCCGGGCAGGAGAGACCCAGTACTTC	CATSRNPRAGETQYF
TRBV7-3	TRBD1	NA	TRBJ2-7	TGTGCCAGCAGCTTCCGACTAGGACAGGGGTCGTACGAGCAGTACTTC	CASSFRLGQGSYEQYF
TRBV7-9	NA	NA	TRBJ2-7	TGTGCCAGCAGCTCCTCCTACGATCAGCACTTC	CASSSSYDQHF
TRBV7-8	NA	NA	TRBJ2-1	TGTGCCAGCAGCCCCCACAGCAATGAGCAGTTCTTC	CASSPHSNEQFF
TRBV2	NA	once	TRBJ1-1	TGTGCCAGCAGTGAGCGTCGCAGTTTAACTGAAGCTTTCTTT	CASSERRSLTEAFF
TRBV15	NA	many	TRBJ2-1	TGTGCCACCCCCCCAATTTTCGTCAATGAGCAGTTCTTC	CATPPIFVNEQFF
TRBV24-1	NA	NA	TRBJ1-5	TGTGCCACCAGTGATCTCCAGGGGCCTGACAATCAGCCCCAGCATTTT	CATSDLQGPDNQPQHF
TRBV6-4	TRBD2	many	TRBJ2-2	TGTGCCAGCAGTGAAGTGCCGGGGGGGGGCCCGAACACCGGGGAGCTGTTTTTT	CASSEVPGGGPNTGELFF
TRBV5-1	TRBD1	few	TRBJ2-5	TGCGCCAGCAGCTTGGCCATGGGGACAGGGGATACGGCCCAGTACTTC	CASSLAMGTGDTAQYF
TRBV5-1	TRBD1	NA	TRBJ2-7	TGCGCCAGCAGCCGCAAGGGACAGGTCTACGAGCAGTACTTC	CASSRKGQVYEQYF
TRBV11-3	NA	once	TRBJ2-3	TGTGCCACCACTTGGGGCCCTAGCACAGATACGCAGTATTTT	CATTWGPSTDTQYF
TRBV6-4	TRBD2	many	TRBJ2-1	TGTGCCAGCAGTGACTCCCAGGCCGGGGGGAATGAGCAGTTCTTC	CASSDSQAGGNEQFF